This TCR beta chain was sequenced for a study of molecular identifiers for immune sequencing clone quantification (dated by TCRdb to the late 2010s). Study-level background: In a replicate experiment, RNA from roughly 18,000 or 92,000 naive CD8 T cells was split into five aliquots, four of which were sequenced. This methods study benchmarked molecular-identifier clustering-based TCR repertoire sequencing (MIDCIRS) and TCR RNA copy counting, using CD8 T cells to do so. The paper as a whole reports these results and caveats: The naive libraries included spiked-in Jurkat TCR RNA (about nine copies' worth), and this Jurkat TCR RNA is not part of the donor repertoire. Spiked-in Jurkat TCR RNA equivalent to a single cell was reported to be detectable even among fewer than 1.2 million naive CD8 T cells. Identical TCR molecules sharing a barcode could cause highly expanded clone sizes to be underestimated. When barcode sub-clustering was omitted, TCR diversity was inflated by chimeric consensus sequences, with chimeras reaching as high as 47%. Modeling indicated about 3 TCR RNA copies recovered per cell, compared with 7.5 to 10 by digital PCR, which implies a capture efficiency of 25% to 35%. In CMV-specific effector cells, over 99% of molecules were held by clones above 20 RNA copies, whereas under 1% of molecules were held by such clones in naive cells.

This clonotype was observed a few times. This receptor's antigen is unknown. No clone much larger than this one lies a single base away; base qualities are absent. The library relied on PCR. Sequenced using an Illumina HiSeq 4000. Bulk TCR libraries were made following a previously described method, with the TCR primers given in Table S5. Purification of total RNA was performed with the Qiagen AllPrep DNA/RNA kit. Before analysis, reads from multiple sequencing runs of one library were combined. As for the authors' bioinformatics: Reads were retained only if an exact TCR constant sequence was present, and the retained reads were trimmed to 150 nt and grouped according to their 12-nt molecular barcodes. Reads within each barcode group were sub-clustered using a 15% Levenshtein threshold, and quality-weighted consensus sequences were constructed for each RNA molecule. Non-functional sequences were discarded, and so were lower-count sequences lying one edit away from another sequence. Based on fitting two negative binomial distributions, any barcode sub-cluster with under 20% of the maximum read count was discarded. TCRdb trimmed public reads at Q25 via fastp, called clones via MiXCR and kept in-frame beta chains. Each CDR3 protein gets just one entry, which takes the most common genes and DNA from the rows behind it. TCRdb's processing, not the study's, gives the V and J calls here. This sample holds 550,000 to 750,000 distinct CDR3 sequences; 20% were observed only once. The ten largest clones represent 0.85% to 0.9% of the sample.

Libraries of naive CD8 T cells were generated from roughly 20,000 to 1,000,000 sorted cells, with 10%, 30% or 50% of the purified RNA used. Naive CD8 T cells, defined as CD8+CD4-CCR7+CD45RA+, were FACS-sorted into RLT Plus buffer on a BD FACSAria II. To test detection sensitivity, Jurkat RNA equivalent to ten TCR copies was spiked into samples of about 19,000-1,000,000 naive CD8 T cells. Enrichment of CD8 T cells was performed with RosetteSep CD8+ T Cell Enrichment Cocktail and Ficoll-Paque, after which ACK red cell lysis was carried out. The CDR1 and CDR2 encoded by the germline V gene (reference sequence) are MNHEY and SMNVEV. From the cysteine through the phenylalanine, the CDR3 covers 14 amino acids. This entry keeps only the CDR3 DNA: 42 bases, framed from base 1. Relative to germline, V is 3 bases shorter and J is 2 bases shorter, with 10 bases between their ends.

Sequenced material: naive CD8+ T cells from blood, with Jurkat cell RNA spiked in. The cell subset or site label here, explained by the study, means: FACS-sorted CD8+CD4-CCR7+CD45RA+ naive T cells. In this chain, TRBV27 is recombined with TRBJ2-5, with the D gene not clear enough to name. The sequence came from a human donor in good health. Some libraries in this study had Jurkat cell RNA spiked in. In nucleotide form, the sequence is TGTGCCAGCAGTTTTGGGTTGGGACAAGAGACCCAGTACTTC. Protein translation: CASSFGLGQETQYF.